This is a list of T cell receptor beta chains from one sample in a study of graft-versus-host responses after intestinal transplantation. These TCRs' antigens remain unknown. TCRdb's copy holds only in-frame clones and misses some; the assay was immunoSEQ multiplex PCR. The table has some 92,000 clones, 80% to 95% seen once. The sequences come from unstimulated CD4+ T cells sorted from spleen or lymph node cells, collected before intestinal transplant. All receptors come from a human donor who received an intestinal transplant. Each CDR3 is given with its conserved first and last residue. A D gene is named only where the DNA matches it firmly. Clone size is stated in some rows and not others, as once, few, many or a class when expanded.

CDR3 length: 14
clone size: -
V gene: TRBV18
D gene: -
J gene: TRBJ1-3
CDR3 protein: CASSPPGSGNTIYF
CDR3 DNA: TGTGCCAGCTCACCACCCGGTTCTGGAAACACCATATATTTT

CDR3 length: 15
clone size: once
V gene: TRBV27
D gene: TRBD2
J gene: TRBJ2-1
CDR3 protein: CASSPRGLEGNEQFF
CDR3 DNA: TGTGCCAGCAGTCCACGGGGACTAGAAGGCAATGAGCAGTTCTTC

CDR3 length: 15
clone size: -
V gene: TRBV11-2
D gene: TRBD1
J gene: TRBJ1-5
CDR3 protein: CASSLDRGVNQPQHF
CDR3 DNA: TGTGCCAGCAGCTTGGACAGGGGTGTCAATCAGCCCCAGCATTTT

CDR3 length: 17
clone size: -
V gene: TRBV4-1
D gene: TRBD2
J gene: TRBJ2-1
CDR3 protein: CASSQAPTSGRTYEQFF
CDR3 DNA: TGCGCCAGCAGCCAAGCCCCGACTAGCGGGAGGACGTATGAGCAGTTCTTC

CDR3 length: 14
clone size: -
V gene: TRBV7-8
D gene: -
J gene: TRBJ2-5
CDR3 protein: CASTPLRGAETQYF
CDR3 DNA: TGTGCCAGCACACCCCTCCGAGGGGCCGAGACCCAGTACTTC

CDR3 length: 16
clone size: once
V gene: TRBV7-8
D gene: -
J gene: TRBJ1-1
CDR3 protein: CASSLVHRSANTEAFF
CDR3 DNA: TGTGCCAGCAGCTTAGTCCACCGGTCGGCGAACACTGAAGCTTTCTTT

CDR3 length: 13
clone size: -
V gene: TRBV2
D gene: TRBD1
J gene: TRBJ2-7
CDR3 protein: CASRTGQVLEQYF
CDR3 DNA: TGTGCCAGCAGGACCGGACAGGTCCTCGAGCAGTACTTC

CDR3 length: 14
clone size: -
V gene: TRBV6-5
D gene: TRBD2
J gene: TRBJ2-3
CDR3 protein: CASKPSGRGDTQYF
CDR3 DNA: TGTGCCAGCAAACCTAGCGGGAGGGGGGATACGCAGTATTTT

CDR3 length: 14
clone size: -
V gene: TRBV5-1
D gene: -
J gene: TRBJ2-7
CDR3 protein: CASSLEAGPYEQYF
CDR3 DNA: TGCGCCAGCAGCTTGGAAGCAGGCCCTTACGAGCAGTACTTC

CDR3 length: 13
clone size: -
V gene: TRBV19
D gene: -
J gene: TRBJ2-2
CDR3 protein: CASSIEWGGELFF
CDR3 DNA: TGTGCCAGTAGTATAGAGTGGGGCGGGGAGCTGTTTTTT

CDR3 length: 16
clone size: -
V gene: TRBV19
D gene: -
J gene: TRBJ1-5
CDR3 protein: CASSPRSQNLLQPQHF
CDR3 DNA: TGTGCCAGTAGTCCCAGATCGCAGAACCTTCTTCAGCCCCAGCATTTT

CDR3 length: 15
clone size: -
V gene: TRBV5-1
D gene: -
J gene: TRBJ1-4
CDR3 protein: CASSLESGGSEKLFF
CDR3 DNA: TGCGCCAGCAGCTTGGAGTCGGGGGGGAGTGAAAAACTGTTTTTT

CDR3 length: 16
clone size: -
V gene: TRBV6-5
D gene: -
J gene: TRBJ2-1
CDR3 protein: CASSYGYRTLYNEQFF
CDR3 DNA: TGTGCCAGCAGTTACGGGTACAGGACCCTATACAATGAGCAGTTCTTC

CDR3 length: 16
clone size: once
V gene: TRBV19
D gene: -
J gene: TRBJ2-3
CDR3 protein: CASSIYLAGSTDTQYF
CDR3 DNA: TGTGCCAGTAGTATATATCTAGCAGGATCCACAGATACGCAGTATTTT

CDR3 length: 17
clone size: -
V gene: TRBV7-9
D gene: -
J gene: TRBJ1-6
CDR3 protein: CASSLEVDSSYNSPLHF
CDR3 DNA: TGTGCCAGCAGCTTAGAGGTAGACAGCTCCTATAATTCACCCCTCCACTTT

CDR3 length: 12
clone size: -
V gene: TRBV2
D gene: -
J gene: TRBJ2-3
CDR3 protein: CASSDNTDTQYF
CDR3 DNA: TGTGCCAGCAGTGACAACACAGATACGCAGTATTTT

CDR3 length: 17
clone size: -
V gene: TRBV11-2
D gene: -
J gene: TRBJ2-2
CDR3 protein: CASSLGRISWDTGELFF
CDR3 DNA: TGTGCCAGCAGCTTAGGAAGGATTAGTTGGGACACCGGGGAGCTGTTTTTT

CDR3 length: 13
clone size: -
V gene: TRBV27
D gene: -
J gene: TRBJ2-5
CDR3 protein: CASGKDYQETQYF
CDR3 DNA: TGTGCCAGCGGGAAGGACTACCAAGAGACCCAGTACTTC

CDR3 length: 15
clone size: -
V gene: TRBV5-1
D gene: TRBD1
J gene: TRBJ2-3
CDR3 protein: CASEDRGRGTDTQYF
CDR3 DNA: TGCGCCAGCGAAGACAGGGGGCGAGGCACAGATACGCAGTATTTT

CDR3 length: 17
clone size: -
V gene: TRBV4-2
D gene: -
J gene: TRBJ1-5
CDR3 protein: CASSRTEPFDSNQPQHF
CDR3 DNA: TGTGCCAGCAGCCGGACAGAACCTTTCGATAGCAATCAGCCCCAGCATTTT

CDR3 length: 16
clone size: once
V gene: TRBV15
D gene: -
J gene: TRBJ2-2
CDR3 protein: CATSRHRGSTTGELFF
CDR3 DNA: TGTGCCACCAGCAGACATCGGGGGTCAACGACCGGGGAGCTGTTTTTT

CDR3 length: 11
clone size: few
V gene: TRBV19
D gene: -
J gene: TRBJ2-7
CDR3 protein: CASSPSHEQYF
CDR3 DNA: TGTGCCAGTAGTCCGTCCCACGAGCAGTACTTC

CDR3 length: 14
clone size: -
V gene: TRBV18
D gene: -
J gene: TRBJ2-5
CDR3 protein: CASSPRGTQETQYF
CDR3 DNA: TGTGCCAGCTCACCACGGGGGACCCAAGAGACCCAGTACTTC

CDR3 length: 13
clone size: -
V gene: TRBV7-8
D gene: -
J gene: TRBJ1-2
CDR3 protein: CASSLAGEGGYTF
CDR3 DNA: TGTGCCAGCAGCTTAGCAGGGGAGGGGGGCTACACCTTC

CDR3 length: 15
clone size: -
V gene: TRBV4-1
D gene: TRBD1
J gene: TRBJ2-1
CDR3 protein: CASSQGDRAKNEQFF
CDR3 DNA: TGCGCCAGCAGCCAAGGGGACAGGGCTAAAAATGAGCAGTTCTTC

CDR3 length: 13
clone size: -
V gene: TRBV7-9
D gene: TRBD1
J gene: TRBJ1-5
CDR3 protein: CASSRQGRQPQHF
CDR3 DNA: TGTGCCAGCAGTCGACAGGGAAGACAGCCCCAGCATTTT

CDR3 length: 15
clone size: -
V gene: TRBV4-1
D gene: -
J gene: TRBJ2-7
CDR3 protein: CASSQVQSRAYEQYF
CDR3 DNA: TGCGCCAGCAGCCAAGTACAGTCGAGGGCCTACGAGCAGTACTTC

CDR3 length: 14
clone size: -
V gene: TRBV25-1
D gene: -
J gene: TRBJ2-1
CDR3 protein: CASSNQVPYNEQFF
CDR3 DNA: TGTGCCAGCAGTAATCAGGTCCCGTACAATGAGCAGTTCTTC

CDR3 length: 13
clone size: -
V gene: TRBV4-2
D gene: -
J gene: TRBJ2-5
CDR3 protein: CASPQISQETQYF
CDR3 DNA: TGTGCCAGCCCCCAGATATCCCAAGAGACCCAGTACTTC

CDR3 length: 16
clone size: -
V gene: TRBV5-1
D gene: -
J gene: TRBJ1-2
CDR3 protein: CASSSPGAGPGYGYTF
CDR3 DNA: TGCGCCAGCAGCTCACCCGGGGCCGGTCCCGGGTATGGCTACACCTTC

CDR3 length: 17
clone size: -
V gene: TRBV28
D gene: -
J gene: TRBJ1-5
CDR3 protein: CASSHPGYGASNQPQHF
CDR3 DNA: TGTGCCAGCAGCCACCCAGGGTATGGGGCCAGCAATCAGCCCCAGCATTTT

CDR3 length: 15
clone size: -
V gene: TRBV2
D gene: TRBD2
J gene: TRBJ2-1
CDR3 protein: CASRPSSGSYNEQFF
CDR3 DNA: TGTGCCAGCAGGCCCTCTAGCGGGAGTTACAATGAGCAGTTCTTC

CDR3 length: 14
clone size: -
V gene: TRBV19
D gene: -
J gene: TRBJ2-5
CDR3 protein: CASSIGVFQETQYF
CDR3 DNA: TGTGCCAGTAGTATAGGAGTATTCCAAGAGACCCAGTACTTC

CDR3 length: 16
clone size: -
V gene: TRBV5-4
D gene: TRBD1
J gene: TRBJ1-1
CDR3 protein: CASSLQPGGVNTEAFF
CDR3 DNA: TGTGCCAGCAGCTTGCAACCAGGGGGAGTGAACACTGAAGCTTTCTTT

CDR3 length: 16
clone size: -
V gene: TRBV6-5
D gene: -
J gene: TRBJ2-2
CDR3 protein: CASSYLGTTNTGELFF
CDR3 DNA: TGTGCCAGCAGTTACTTAGGGACGACCAACACCGGGGAGCTGTTTTTT

CDR3 length: 14
clone size: -
V gene: TRBV21-1
D gene: -
J gene: TRBJ1-5
CDR3 protein: CASSKVGSNQPQHF
CDR3 DNA: TGTGCCAGCAGCAAAGTCGGCAGCAATCAGCCCCAGCATTTT

CDR3 length: 12
clone size: -
V gene: TRBV18
D gene: TRBD1
J gene: TRBJ2-7
CDR3 protein: CASSADRGEQYF
CDR3 DNA: TGTGCCAGCTCAGCAGACAGGGGCGAGCAGTACTTC